The present TCR beta chain was sequenced within a study of blood T cell repertoires in COVID-19. Study summary: The study drew acute and convalescent COVID-19 samples from the United States, Italy and Spain. PBMCs, B-cell-depleted T cells, or T cells provided the cDNA or gDNA that made up the material.

Per the original data handling: Reference gene primer amplification yielded estimated nucleated cell counts. TCRdb's copy holds only in-frame clones and misses some; the assay was immunoSEQ multiplex PCR. The V and J calls and clone size come from that table; D and trimming were worked out from the DNA. The repertoire holds 75,000 to 100,000 clones, with 82% as singletons. The receptor's source is a man between 50 and 59 years old with active or convalescent COVID-19. Sequenced sample: peripheral blood.

For the CDR3, the DNA is TGTGCCAGTGACTATAGCGGGGGAGAGCAGTTCTTC. The encoded protein is CASDYSGGEQFF. The J gene is TRBJ2-1, the V gene TRBV2; 9 nucleotides line up with TRBD2. The CDR3 is made up of 12 amino acids. V shed 9 bases, J shed 10 bases, and the junction held 7 bases outside the gene matches. Germline V CDR1 and CDR2: SNHLY, FYNNEI.